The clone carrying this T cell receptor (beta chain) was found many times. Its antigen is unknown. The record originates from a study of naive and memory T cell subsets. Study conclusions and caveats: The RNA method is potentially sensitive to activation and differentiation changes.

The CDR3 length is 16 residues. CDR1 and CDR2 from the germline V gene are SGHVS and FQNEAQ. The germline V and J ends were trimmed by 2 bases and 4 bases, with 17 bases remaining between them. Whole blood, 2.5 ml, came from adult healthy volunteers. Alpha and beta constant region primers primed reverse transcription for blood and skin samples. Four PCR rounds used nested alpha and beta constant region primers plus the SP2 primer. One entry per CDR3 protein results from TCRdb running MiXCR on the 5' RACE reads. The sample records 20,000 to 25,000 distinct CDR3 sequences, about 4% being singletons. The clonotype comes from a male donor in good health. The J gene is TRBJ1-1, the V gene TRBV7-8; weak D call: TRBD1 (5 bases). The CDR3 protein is CASSLLLGWGSTEAFF. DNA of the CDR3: TGTGCCAGCAGCTTATTGCTTGGATGGGGCAGCACTGAAGCTTTCTTT.